This passage covers 32 T cell receptor beta chains from one sample sequenced in a study of neurological immune-mediated disorders. Using its own MiXCR run on the 5' RACE reads, TCRdb lists one record per CDR3 protein. In the table there are approximately 130,000 distinct CDR3 sequences, more than 2.5% of which are singletons. The specimen sequenced was PBMCs. These receptors were obtained from a woman in her 30s with multiple sclerosis.

Many counts were recorded for this clonotype. V and J are TRBV20-1 and TRBJ2-1; weak D call: TRBD2 (5 bases). Germline V gene sequence: CDR1 DFQATT, CDR2 SNEGSKA (reference sequence). CDR3 size: 12 residues. The ends were cut back, 3 bases at V and 3 bases at J, with 6 bases in the middle. The CDR3 nucleotides read TGCAGTGCTAGTACTAGCTACAATGAGCAGTTCTTC. Translation gives CSASTSYNEQFF.

This clonotype was recorded at least ten times. The chain couples TRBV27 to TRBJ2-7; D is uncertain. Germline V CDR1 and CDR2: MNHEY, SMNVEV (reference sequence). V was shortened by 5 bases and J by 7 bases, with 12 bases between the two germline ends. The length of the CDR3 is 12 residues. In nucleotides, the CDR3 is TGTGCCAGCAGTAGAGATCGGGTGGAGCAGTACTTC. It translates to CASSRDRVEQYF.

At least ten counts were recorded for this clonotype. V and J are TRBV14 and TRBJ1-2, with D perhaps TRBD1 (5 bases). The CDR3 runs to 14 residues. Germline V gene lookup returns CDR1 SGHDN and CDR2 FVKESK. The V end was cut by 2 bases, the J end by 2 bases, with 9 bases between. CDR3 in amino acids: CASSQYGANYGYTF. The DNA of the CDR3 is TGTGCCAGCAGCCAATATGGGGCGAACTATGGCTACACCTTC.

The chain carries TRBV5-1 and TRBJ2-7, with 8 bases lining up with TRBD1. This CDR3 contains 14 residues. J gave up 7 bases and V 4 bases, and 10 bases lay outside the gene matches. The germline CDR1 and CDR2 sequences are SGHRS and YFSETQ. CDR3 DNA sequence: TGCGCCAGCAGCGACTTAATCGACAGGGGTGAGCAGTACTTC. It translates to CASSDLIDRGEQYF.

This clonotype was detected ten times or more. This chain links TRBV5-5 with TRBJ1-5; no definite D call. Germline V gene data show CDR1 as SGHKS and CDR2 as YYEKEE (reference sequence). The CDR3 spans 14 residues. V lost 6 bases to trimming and J lost 2 bases, with 12 bases between them. In DNA form, the CDR3 reads TGTGCCAGCACCCCCTCTCCGGGCAATCAGCCCCAGCATTTT. This sequence encodes CASTPSPGNQPQHF.

Ten or more counts support this clonotype. V and J are TRBV19 and TRBJ1-1; D remains ambiguous. Between the trimmed V and J ends, which lost 7 bases and 0 bases, there was a span of 21 bases. Germline values: CDR1 LNHDA, CDR2 SQIVND (reference sequence). The CDR3 is 17 residues long. The CDR3 nucleotides are TGTGCCAGTATCCGGTTGGCAGGTCTATCTATGAACACTGAAGCTTTCTTT. Protein: CASIRLAGLSMNTEAFF.

This clonotype was recorded at least ten times. This chain connects TRBV6-5 to TRBJ2-3; weak D call: TRBD2 (5 bases). The germline V and J ends were trimmed by 7 bases and 2 bases, with 7 bases remaining between them. The CDR3 runs to 12 residues. CDR1 is MNHEY and CDR2 is SVGAGI in the germline V gene. CDR3 sequence reads: CASKTNTDTQYF. As DNA, the CDR3 is TGTGCCAGCAAGACTAACACAGATACGCAGTATTTT.

This clonotype was observed at least ten times. The CDR3 is CASSSGLLAGFNTGELFF. CDR3 nucleotides: TGCGCCAGCAGCTCGGGCCTCCTAGCGGGGTTCAACACCGGGGAGCTGTTTTTT. The chain joins TRBV5-1 to TRBJ2-2; 9 bases align to TRBD2. CDR1 SGHRS and CDR2 YFSETQ come from the germline V gene. V shed 3 bases and J 2 bases; nucleotides not matched to a gene: 11. This CDR3 has 18 residues.

This clonotype was found many times. The chain couples TRBV5-1 to TRBJ2-6; 11 nucleotides match TRBD1. This CDR3 has 19 amino acids. In germline, CDR1 is SGHRS, CDR2 YFSETQ. Trimming at V came to 3 bases and at J to 0 bases, leaving 8 bases not matched to a gene. This CDR3 is CASSSPGTGGSSGANVLTF. CDR3 coding DNA: TGCGCCAGCAGCTCGCCCGGGACAGGGGGAAGCTCTGGGGCCAACGTCCTGACTTTC.

This clonotype was recorded many times. V usage is TRBV5-1 and J usage is TRBJ2-3; D is tentatively TRBD1 or TRBD2 (5 bases each). This CDR3 comprises 15 residues. Germline values: CDR1 SGHRS, CDR2 YFSETQ. Trimming stripped 4 bases from V and 1 base from J, with 13 bases between. CDR3 in DNA: TGCGCCAGCAGCCCCGGGGACGGACGCACAGATACGCAGTATTTT. This codes for CASSPGDGRTDTQYF.

The table lists this clonotype with many counts. The chain links TRBV7-6 to TRBJ2-7, with unresolved D. The CDR3 runs to 14 residues. From germline, CDR1 is SGHVS and CDR2 FNYEAQ. V lost 4 bases and J lost 3, with 13 bases in between. The chain's CDR3 is CASSSLQADYEQYF. The DNA of the CDR3 is TGTGCCAGCAGCTCCCTGCAGGCGGACTACGAGCAGTACTTC.

This clonotype was observed at least ten times. The chain is built from TRBV20-1 and TRBJ1-2; no definite D call. CDR1 and CDR2 (germline): DFQATT, SNEGSKA (reference sequence). V lost 6 bases, J lost 3 bases, and 17 bases lay in between. The CDR3 length is 14 residues. The CDR3 loop is CSANEPYWDYGYTF. CDR3 bases: TGCAGTGCCAACGAGCCCTATTGGGACTATGGCTACACCTTC.

This clonotype was detected ten times or more. The rearrangement uses TRBV11-2 and TRBJ1-1; D is unclear. This CDR3 comprises 11 residues. The germline V gene has CDR1 SGHAT and CDR2 FQNNGV. Trimming pared 5 bases from V and 1 base from J, leaving 2 bases between. CDR3 in amino acids: CASSANTEAFF. CDR3 nucleotide sequence: TGTGCCAGCAGCGCGAACACTGAAGCTTTCTTT.

This clonotype was counted only a few times. The genes are TRBV20-1 and TRBJ1-1; D call uncertain. Looked up from germline, CDR1 is DFQATT and CDR2 is SNEGSKA (reference sequence). CDR3 length equals 13 residues. V lost 5 bases and J lost 7, with 17 bases in between. In DNA form, the CDR3 reads TGCAGTGCTGAAGACTCGAACGAGGGTGAAGCTTTCTTT. This translates into CSAEDSNEGEAFF.

Many counts were recorded for this clonotype. This CDR3 is CASSVGATGELFF. The CDR3 DNA reads TGTGCCAGCAGCGTCGGAGCAACCGGGGAGCTGTTTTTT. The V call is TRBV9, the J call TRBJ2-2, with D unclear. The CDR3 covers 13 residues. The germline gives CDR1 SGDLS, CDR2 YYNGEE. Trimming shortened V by 2 bases and J by 5 bases, and 7 bases separated the two germline ends.

This clonotype was recorded many times. CDR3 nucleotides: TGTGCCAGCAGTTACTCGACCGGCAGGGGAACCCATGGCTACACCTTC. Translated, it gives CASSYSTGRGTHGYTF. The chain is built from TRBV6-5 and TRBJ1-2; possible D gene TRBD1, 6 bases. This CDR3 is 16 amino acids long. From germline, CDR1 is MNHEY and CDR2 SVGAGI. With 0 bases removed from V and 6 bases from J, the gap between germline ends came to 17 bases.

Of note for this clonotype: A much larger clone is a single base away; this may be a read error. J is TRBJ2-7 and V is TRBV6-5; D gene unclear. Germline-derived CDR1 and CDR2 are MNHEY and SVGAGI. The CDR3 spans 11 residues. The CDR3 DNA follows: TGTGACAGCAGTTACGGTTTCGAGCAGTACTTC. This codes for CDSSYGFEQYF.

This clonotype was seen repeatedly, ten times or more. The chain combines TRBV20-1 with TRBJ2-6; D not certain. Deletions cut 3 bases from V and 1 base from J, with 13 bases between. The CDR3 is 16 amino acids. The germline gives CDR1 DFQATT, CDR2 SNEGSKA (reference sequence). This chain's CDR3 is CSARSPGVSGANVLTF. The CDR3 nucleotides are TGCAGTGCTAGGTCTCCTGGAGTTTCTGGGGCCAACGTCCTGACTTTC.

This clonotype was recorded at least ten times. The rearrangement joins TRBV20-1 to TRBJ2-1; 9 bases fit TRBD1. Trimming removed 0 bases from V and 7 bases from J; junction bases left unmatched: 7. Looked up from germline, CDR1 is DFQATT and CDR2 is SNEGSKA (reference sequence). CDR3 length equals 15 residues. CDR3 in amino acids: CSARDLTGGDNEQFF. The CDR3 coding sequence is TGCAGTGCTAGAGACCTGACAGGGGGTGATAATGAGCAGTTCTTC.

The table lists this clonotype with a few counts. This rearrangement joins TRBV7-2 to TRBJ2-7, with D perhaps TRBD2 (6 bases). Germline values: CDR1 SGHTA, CDR2 FQGNSA. The CDR3 contains 16 residues. V was shortened by 3 bases and J by 2 bases, with 17 bases between the two germline ends. CDR3 residues: CASSLVGPGGAYEQYF. The CDR3 DNA follows: TGTGCCAGCAGCTTGGTTGGGCCCGGGGGAGCCTACGAGCAGTACTTC.

This clonotype showed up many times. The CDR3 reads CASSPGTITDTQYF. DNA for the CDR3: TGTGCCAGCAGCCCGGGGACTATCACAGATACGCAGTATTTT. J is TRBJ2-3 and V is TRBV7-8, with 7 nucleotides matching TRBD2. V was pared by 5 bases and J by 2 bases, with 4 bases of the junction left unmatched. The CDR3 runs to 14 residues. Germline lookup yields CDR1 SGHVS and CDR2 FQNEAQ.

This clonotype has a count of ten or more. This chain links TRBV14 with TRBJ1-6; D gene uncertain. The V end was cut by 4 bases, the J end by 13 bases, with 14 bases between. Per germline, CDR1 SGHDN and CDR2 FVKESK. The CDR3 is 13 residues long. The chain's CDR3 is CASSLDRTGPLHF. Here the CDR3 DNA reads TGTGCCAGCAGCCTGGATCGGACGGGGCCCCTCCACTTT.

At least ten counts were recorded for this clonotype. The chain combines TRBV5-6 with TRBJ2-1; 11 nucleotides match TRBD2. The CDR3 spans 16 residues. V dropped 5 bases and J dropped 10; count of bases not matched to a gene: 14. Per the germline V gene, CDR1 is SGHDT and CDR2 is YYEEEE. For the CDR3, the DNA is TGTGCCAGCAGACCCCTAGCGGGGGGTCGGCGAGGGGAGCAGTTCTTC. This sequence encodes CASRPLAGGRRGEQFF. The variable domain in full, with the rest retrieved from reference TRBV5-6 and TRBJ2-1, is DAGVTQSPTHLIKTRGQQVTLRCSPKSGHDTVSWYQQALGQGPQFIFQYYEEEERQRGNFPDRFSGHQFPNYSSELNVNALLLGDSALYLCASRPLAGGRRGEQFFGPGTRLTVL.

This clonotype was counted at least ten times. The DNA of the CDR3 is TGTGCCAGCAGCCAAGGCACGGGGACTAGCACAGATACGCAGTATTTT. Translation: CASSQGTGTSTDTQYF. The V gene is TRBV14, the J gene TRBJ2-3, with D possibly TRBD2 on 6 matching bases. Germline CDR1 is SGHDN and CDR2 is FVKESK. The V gene lost 1 base and the J gene lost 0 bases, with 11 bases spanning the gap. The CDR3 consists of 16 residues.

This clonotype appeared many times. The gene calls are TRBV11-3 and TRBJ2-6, with D perhaps being TRBD1 or TRBD2 (5 bases each). Germline loops: CDR1 SGHNT, CDR2 YENEEA. Trimming removed 0 bases at V and 4 bases at J, with 10 bases between. CDR3 length: 16 residues. CDR3: CASSLDEGSGANVLTF. The CDR3 DNA sequence: TGTGCCAGCAGCTTAGATGAGGGGTCCGGGGCCAACGTCCTGACTTTC. Looking up the rest from reference TRBV11-3 and TRBJ2-6 gives the full variable domain: EAGVVQSPRYKIIEKKQPVAFWCNPISGHNTLYWYLQNLGQGPELLIRYENEEAVDDSQLPKDRFSAERLKGVDSTLKIQPAELGDSAVYLCASSLDEGSGANVLTFGAGSRLTVL.

This clonotype was recorded many times. The gene calls are TRBV20-1 and TRBJ2-7; 9 bases line up with TRBD2. CDR1 and CDR2 (germline): DFQATT, SNEGSKA (reference sequence). With V trimmed by 2 bases and J by 0 bases, 5 bases remained unmatched. CDR3 length: 15 residues. CDR3 in DNA: TGCAGTGCTAGAATTTGGCGGGAGGGCTCCTACGAGCAGTACTTC. It codes for CSARIWREGSYEQYF.

This clonotype has at least ten counts. The chain is built from TRBV28 and TRBJ2-7; 7 bases align to TRBD1. CDR3 length equals 14 residues. Germline V gene lookup returns CDR1 MDHEN and CDR2 SYDVKM. Unmatched junction bases numbered 10, after V lost 6 bases and J lost 5 bases. The CDR3 here is CASRLGQRINEQYF. The CDR3 coding sequence is TGTGCCAGCAGACTGGGACAGAGAATAAACGAGCAGTACTTC.

There are many counts of this clonotype. J is TRBJ2-1 and V is TRBV29-1; 7 nucleotides line up with TRBD2. Germline V CDR1 and CDR2: SQVTM, ANQGSEA. The CDR3 runs 18 residues. Trimming at V came to 0 bases and at J to 0 bases, leaving 11 bases not matched to a gene. CDR3 nucleotide sequence: TGCAGCGTTGAAGATGCCTTACTAGCGTCGAGCTCCTACAATGAGCAGTTCTTC. It translates to CSVEDALLASSSYNEQFF.

There are many counts of this clonotype. The chain is built from TRBV29-1 and TRBJ2-2; D unclear. In germline, CDR1 is SQVTM, CDR2 ANQGSEA. The CDR3 consists of 13 residues. With 3 bases removed from V and 0 bases from J, the gap between germline ends came to 5 bases. The CDR3 DNA is TGCAGCGTTGAGGCGGCGAACACCGGGGAGCTGTTTTTT. Translation gives CSVEAANTGELFF.

This clonotype was counted many times. The J gene is TRBJ1-1, the V gene TRBV4-1, with D possibly TRBD1 on 5 matching bases. Germline-derived CDR1 and CDR2 are MGHRA and YSYEKL. The CDR3 covers 13 residues. Trimming took off 2 bases at V and 4 bases at J, with 8 bases between the two ends. CDR3 DNA: TGCGCCAGCAGCCAAATGGGGGGCACTGAAGCTTTCTTT. This codes for CASSQMGGTEAFF.

This clonotype has at least ten counts. V gene TRBV7-6 combines with J gene TRBJ1-1, with D possibly being TRBD1 (6 bases). The CDR3 runs to 16 residues. V was shortened by 1 base and J by 4 bases, with 16 bases between the two germline ends. In germline, CDR1 is SGHVS, CDR2 FNYEAQ. Here the CDR3 DNA reads TGTGCCAGCAGCTTAGAGGCCGCAGGGGTCGGCACTGAAGCTTTCTTT. Amino acids: CASSLEAAGVGTEAFF.

This clonotype was recorded many times. V is TRBV7-2 and J is TRBJ2-4, with TRBD2 matching over 7 bases. The CDR3 runs 15 residues. Germline CDR1 reads SGHTA; CDR2 reads FQGNSA. V was clipped by 3 bases and J by 6 bases; unmatched bases: 8. The CDR3 nucleotides are TGTGCCAGCAGCTTGGTGGGGGGGGAACCAAACATTCAGTACTTC. This sequence encodes CASSLVGGEPNIQYF. Looking up the rest from reference TRBV7-2 and TRBJ2-4 gives the full variable domain: GAGVSQSPSNKVTEKGKDVELRCDPISGHTALYWYRQSLGQGLEFLIYFQGNSAPDKSGLPSDRFSAERTGGSVSTLTIQRTQQEDSAVYLCASSLVGGEPNIQYFGAGTRLSVL.